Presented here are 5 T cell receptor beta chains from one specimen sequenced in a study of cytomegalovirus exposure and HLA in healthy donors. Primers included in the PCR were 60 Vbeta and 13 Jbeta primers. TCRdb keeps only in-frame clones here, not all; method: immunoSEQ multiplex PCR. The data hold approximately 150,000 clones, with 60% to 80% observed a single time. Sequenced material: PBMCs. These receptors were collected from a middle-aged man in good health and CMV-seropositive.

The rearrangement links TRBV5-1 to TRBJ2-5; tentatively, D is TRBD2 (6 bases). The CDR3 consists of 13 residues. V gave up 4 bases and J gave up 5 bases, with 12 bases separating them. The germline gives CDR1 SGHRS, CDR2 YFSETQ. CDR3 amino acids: CASSPGSAETQYF. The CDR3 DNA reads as TGCGCCAGCAGCCCCGGGAGTGCGGAGACCCAGTACTTC.

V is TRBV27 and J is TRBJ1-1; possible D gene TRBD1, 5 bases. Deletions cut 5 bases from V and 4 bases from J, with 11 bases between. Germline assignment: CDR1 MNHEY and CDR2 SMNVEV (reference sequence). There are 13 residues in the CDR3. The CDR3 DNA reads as TGTGCCAGCAGTCCTTGGGGGGGCACTGAAGCTTTCTTT. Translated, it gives CASSPWGGTEAFF.

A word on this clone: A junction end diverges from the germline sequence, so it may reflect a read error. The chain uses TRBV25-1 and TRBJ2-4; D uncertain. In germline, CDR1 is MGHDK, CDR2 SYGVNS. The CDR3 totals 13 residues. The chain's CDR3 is CASTSPTKNSQYF. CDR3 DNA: TGTGCCAGCACTTCACCCACCAAAAACAGTCAGTACTTC.

The chain's CDR3 is CASSLYRQGGGGYTF. CDR3 in DNA: TGTGCCAGCAGTTTATACCGACAGGGTGGGGGCGGCTACACCTTC. This rearrangement joins TRBV27 to TRBJ1-2; 7 bases match TRBD1. CDR1 and CDR2 (germline): MNHEY, SMNVEV (reference sequence). This CDR3 spans 15 amino acids. Trimming at V came to 1 base and at J to 8 bases, leaving 10 bases not matched to a gene.

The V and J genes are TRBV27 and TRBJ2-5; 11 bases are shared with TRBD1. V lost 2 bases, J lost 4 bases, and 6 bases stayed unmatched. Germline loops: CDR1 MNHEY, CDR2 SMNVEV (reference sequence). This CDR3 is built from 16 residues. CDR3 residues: CASSLGTGGARETQYF. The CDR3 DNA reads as TGTGCCAGCAGTTTAGGGACAGGGGGTGCTCGAGAGACCCAGTACTTC.